Below, 18 T cell receptor beta chains from the same sample are listed, as sequenced in a study of blood T cell repertoires in COVID-19. The data were produced by immunoSEQ multiplex PCR, yet TCRdb's version contains in-frame clones alone and is incomplete. Of some 160,000 clones listed, over 80% were seen once; the top ten hold about 6.1%. The specimen sequenced was PBMCs or T cells enriched from blood (not recorded which). These receptors came from a woman aged 40-49 years who had recovered from COVID-19.

The chain links TRBV9 to TRBJ1-1; the D gene is possibly TRBD1 (6 bases). Germline CDR1 is SGDLS and CDR2 is YYNGEE. This CDR3 comprises 15 residues. V dropped 0 bases and J dropped 1 base, with 10 bases sitting between them. Here the CDR3 reads CASSVGGHPNTEAFF. In DNA form, the CDR3 reads TGTGCCAGCAGCGTAGGGGGACACCCGAACACTGAAGCTTTCTTT.

The J gene is TRBJ2-7, the V gene TRBV4-1, with TRBD2 as a possible D gene (5 bases). The CDR3 covers 14 residues. Germline CDR1 reads MGHRA; CDR2 reads YSYEKL. V lost 2 bases and J 7 bases, leaving 15 bases between the germline ends. In DNA form, the CDR3 reads TGCGCCAGCAGCCAAATAGGGTCTCCGGGGGAGCAGTACTTC. It is translated as CASSQIGSPGEQYF.

The gene calls are TRBV4-1 and TRBJ1-2; no definite D call. The germline gives CDR1 MGHRA, CDR2 YSYEKL. This CDR3 has 17 amino acids. V was shortened by 8 bases and J by 0 bases, with 22 bases between the two germline ends. DNA of the CDR3: TGCGCCAGCCTTGGAACAGCAAAACACCACACTAACTATGGCTACACCTTC. Translation gives CASLGTAKHHTNYGYTF.

This clone was observed many times. The chain recombines TRBV14 with TRBJ2-5; 9 nucleotides line up with TRBD2. The germline V gene encodes CDR1 SGHDN and CDR2 FVKESK. This CDR3 has 16 residues. With 3 bases clipped from V and 4 bases from J, the junction kept 9 bases outside the gene matches. The CDR3 DNA reads TGTGCCAGCAGCCACAGGATAGCGGGAGAGAGAGAGACCCAGTACTTC. This sequence encodes CASSHRIAGERETQYF.

This CDR3 is CSLNGYSGGSYNEQFF. The CDR3, as DNA: TGCAGCCTCAATGGGTACAGCGGTGGCTCCTACAATGAGCAGTTCTTC. This chain joins TRBV29-1 and TRBJ2-1, with D possibly matching TRBD2 (5 bases). The CDR3 totals 16 residues. The V gene's germline CDR1 is SQVTM and CDR2 ANQGSEA. The V gene lost 8 bases and the J gene lost 0 bases, with 20 bases spanning the gap.

J is TRBJ2-2 and V is TRBV15; D remains unclear. This CDR3 has 13 residues. CDR1 is LNHNV, CDR2 YYDKDF, per germline (reference sequence). Trimming removed 9 bases at V and 0 bases at J, with 8 bases between. The CDR3 loop reads CATETTNTGELFF. CDR3 coding DNA: TGTGCCACGGAGACGACGAACACCGGGGAGCTGTTTTTT. The full variable domain, rest sourced from reference TRBV15 and TRBJ2-2, is DAMVIQNPRYQVTQFGKPVTLSCSQTLNHNVMYWYQQKSSQAPKLLFHYYDKDFNNEADTPDNFQSRRPNTSFCFLDIRSPGLGDTAMYLCATETTNTGELFFGEGSRLTVL.

This clone has more than one count but fewer than ten. The chain joins TRBV7-8 to TRBJ1-1; possibly TRBD1 for D (6 bases). In germline, CDR1 is SGHVS, CDR2 FQNEAQ. Trimming took off 5 bases at V and 9 bases at J, with 22 bases between the two ends. The length of the CDR3 is 15 residues. The DNA for the CDR3 is TGTGCCAGCAGCCTCCTGGACAGTAGACATCGAAAAGCTTTCTTT. Protein sequence: CASSLLDSRHRKAFF.

The genes are TRBV6-1 and TRBJ2-7; TRBD1 matches at 8 bases. V gave up 2 bases and J gave up 5 bases; unmatched junction bases: 8. This CDR3 comprises 15 residues. Germline V CDR1 and CDR2: MNHNS, SASEGT. The CDR3 nucleotides read TGTGCCAGCAGTGAATTTTGGACAGGGACCCACGAGCAGTACTTC. Its protein is CASSEFWTGTHEQYF.

V usage is TRBV28 and J usage is TRBJ2-7; D unresolved. V was clipped by 7 bases and J by 4 bases, with 17 bases between them. CDR3 length: 14 residues. CDR1 and CDR2 (germline): MDHEN, SYDVKM. The CDR3 nucleotides are TGTGCCAGCATCCTTCTTAGTAATCCATACGAGCAGTACTTC. Its translation is CASILLSNPYEQYF.

V is TRBV5-1 and J is TRBJ2-7; tentatively, D is TRBD2 (5 bases). Germline CDR1 SGHRS, CDR2 YFSETQ. This CDR3 has 15 amino acids. V was shortened by 4 bases and J by 3 bases, with 17 bases between the two germline ends. The CDR3: CASSLASTGFYEQYF. The CDR3, as DNA: TGCGCCAGCAGCCTAGCCTCGACGGGGTTCTACGAGCAGTACTTC.

This chain links TRBV2 with TRBJ1-2; 9 bases fit TRBD1. Per germline, CDR1 SNHLY and CDR2 FYNNEI. Trimming cost V 6 bases and J 7 bases; bases outside gene matches: 24. The CDR3 sequence is 19 residues long. CDR3 sequence (DNA): TGTGCCAGCAGCGGGATCCGGGACAGGGTTTCGTGGGGGTCGGGTGGCTACACCTTC. Translated, it gives CASSGIRDRVSWGSGGYTF.

The CDR3 DNA sequence: TGCGCCAGCAGGTTAACTAGCGGGAGTGTAGATACGCAGTATTTT. Translation: CASRLTSGSVDTQYF. The chain is built from TRBV5-1 and TRBJ2-3, with 11 bases fitting TRBD2. Trimming removed 5 bases from V and 5 bases from J; junction bases left unmatched: 7. The CDR3 consists of 15 residues. Per the germline V gene, CDR1 is SGHRS and CDR2 is YFSETQ.

The chain couples TRBV18 to TRBJ2-7; 11 bases agree with TRBD2. Trimming cost V 3 bases and J 1 base; bases outside gene matches: 2. CDR1 is KGHSH and CDR2 is LQKENI in the germline V gene. The CDR3 consists of 15 residues. CDR3 sequence: CASSPSSGRSYEQYF. The CDR3 bases are TGTGCCAGCTCACCCTCTAGCGGGAGGTCCTACGAGCAGTACTTC.

This sequence joins TRBV10-3 and TRBJ1-1, with 8 nucleotides matching TRBD1. CDR3 length equals 17 residues. Germline loops: CDR1 ENHRY, CDR2 SYGVKD. V lost 5 bases, J lost 1 base, and 12 bases stayed unmatched. CDR3 sequence: CAISSGQAPGENTEAFF. DNA for the CDR3: TGTGCCATCAGTTCGGGACAGGCCCCCGGCGAGAACACTGAAGCTTTCTTT.

The genes are TRBV5-3 and TRBJ1-2, with D maybe TRBD1 (5 bases). TRBV5-3 is classed as an ORF, of uncertain function. The CDR3 has 15 residues. Trimming shortened V by 3 bases and J by 4 bases, and 16 bases separated the two germline ends. The CDR3 loop reads CARSWRGKRGYGYTF. The CDR3, as DNA: TGTGCCAGAAGCTGGCGGGGGAAGCGGGGCTATGGCTACACCTTC.

This rearrangement joins TRBV5-4 to TRBJ2-7; 8 nucleotides align to TRBD1. The V segment lost 4 bases and the J segment 6 bases; nucleotides outside the gene matches: 9. The CDR3 covers 14 residues. The V gene's germline CDR1 is SGHNT and CDR2 YYREEE (reference sequence). CDR3 residues: CASSHGQGRPEQYF. As DNA, the CDR3 is TGTGCCAGCAGCCACGGACAGGGAAGACCCGAGCAGTACTTC.

This rearrangement joins TRBV6-2 or TRBV6-3 to TRBJ2-7; 7 nucleotides line up with TRBD2. The CDR3 extends over 16 amino acids. Unmatched junction bases numbered 7, after V lost 0 bases and J lost 2 bases. Germline CDR1 MNHEY, CDR2 SVGEGT. CDR3 sequence (DNA): TGTGCCAGCAGTTACTCGGGAGGGATTGAGCCCTACGAGCAGTACTTC. It codes for CASSYSGGIEPYEQYF.

Note on this clone: This sample also contains other DNA sequences that code for the same CDR3. The rearrangement joins TRBV3-1 (or the pseudogene TRBV3-2) to TRBJ2-5; the D gene is possibly TRBD1 (6 bases). Germline lookup yields CDR1 LGHDT and CDR2 YNNKEL (reference sequence). Trimming shortened V by 0 bases and J by 1 base, and 9 bases separated the two germline ends. This CDR3 has 15 amino acids. CDR3 region: CASSQDLGAQETQYF. The CDR3 nucleotides are TGTGCCAGCAGCCAAGATCTGGGGGCCCAAGAGACCCAGTACTTC.